The clone carrying this TCR beta chain appeared once. Antigen unknown. The germline V gene has CDR1 SQVTM and CDR2 ANQGSEA. The CDR3 runs to 14 residues. The ends were cut back, 6 bases at V and 0 bases at J, with 11 bases in the middle. This entry is derived from a study of cytomegalovirus exposure and HLA in healthy donors. Donors came from a validation cohort of approximately 110 subjects, distinct from the first 666-subject cohort. General study points: Some public TCRs appeared in many individuals, while most sequences were rare. There were around 160 TCR beta chains listed as cytomegalovirus-associated. Through in vitro validation, a few CMV-associated chains were shown to be specific for CMV antigens.

Clones were sequenced by immunoSEQ multiplex PCR, and TCRdb holds only the in-frame ones, with some missing. The sample carries around 180,000 clones, roughly 86% recorded once. The receptor's source is a woman aged 18-29 years in good health and CMV-seronegative. What was sequenced was PBMCs. This chain joins TRBV29-1 and TRBJ1-4; D is ambiguous. The CDR3 protein is CSVSGSSTNEKLFF. The CDR3 DNA reads TGCAGCGTCTCAGGATCCTCAACTAATGAAAAACTGTTTTTT.